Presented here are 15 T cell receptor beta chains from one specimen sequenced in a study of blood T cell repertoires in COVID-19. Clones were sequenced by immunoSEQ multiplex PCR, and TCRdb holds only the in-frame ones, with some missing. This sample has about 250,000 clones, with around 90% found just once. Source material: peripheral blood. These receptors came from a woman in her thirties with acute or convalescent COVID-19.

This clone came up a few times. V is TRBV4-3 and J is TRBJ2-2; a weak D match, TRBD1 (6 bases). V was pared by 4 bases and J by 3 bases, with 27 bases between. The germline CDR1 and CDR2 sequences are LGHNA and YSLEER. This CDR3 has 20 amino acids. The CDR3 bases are TGCGCCAGCAGCCGATTAACAGGGTCAACGGTTGCTAGGGACACCGGGGAGCTGTTTTTT. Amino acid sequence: CASSRLTGSTVARDTGELFF.

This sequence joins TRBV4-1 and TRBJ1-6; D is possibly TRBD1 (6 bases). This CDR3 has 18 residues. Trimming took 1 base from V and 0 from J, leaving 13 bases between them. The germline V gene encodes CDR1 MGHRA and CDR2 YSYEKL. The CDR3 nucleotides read TGCGCCAGCAGCCAAGTGGTGGGGGCCAGCTCCTATAATTCACCCCTCCACTTT. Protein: CASSQVVGASSYNSPLHF.

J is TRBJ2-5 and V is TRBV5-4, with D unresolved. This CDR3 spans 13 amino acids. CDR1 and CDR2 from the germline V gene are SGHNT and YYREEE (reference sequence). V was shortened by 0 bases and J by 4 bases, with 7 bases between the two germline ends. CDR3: CASSLVPGETQYF. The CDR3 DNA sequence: TGTGCCAGCAGCTTGGTACCGGGAGAGACCCAGTACTTC.

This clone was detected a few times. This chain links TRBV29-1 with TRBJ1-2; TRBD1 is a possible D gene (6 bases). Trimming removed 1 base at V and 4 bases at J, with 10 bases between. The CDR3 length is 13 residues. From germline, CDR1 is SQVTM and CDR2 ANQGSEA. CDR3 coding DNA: TGCAGCGTTGAAGGGGGGCAATTCTATGGCTACACCTTC. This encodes CSVEGGQFYGYTF.

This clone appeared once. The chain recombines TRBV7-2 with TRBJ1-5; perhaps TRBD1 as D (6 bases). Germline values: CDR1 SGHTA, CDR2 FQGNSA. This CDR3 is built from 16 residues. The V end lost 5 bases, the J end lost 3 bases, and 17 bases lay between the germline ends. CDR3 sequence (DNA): TGTGCCAGCAGCGCCGACCGGACAGCGGTCAATCAGCCCCAGCATTTT. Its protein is CASSADRTAVNQPQHF.

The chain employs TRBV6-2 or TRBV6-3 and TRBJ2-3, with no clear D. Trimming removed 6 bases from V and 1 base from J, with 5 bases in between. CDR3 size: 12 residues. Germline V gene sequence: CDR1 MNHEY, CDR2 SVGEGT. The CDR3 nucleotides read TGTGCCAGCAGCCTCGGCACAGATACGCAGTATTTT. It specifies CASSLGTDTQYF.

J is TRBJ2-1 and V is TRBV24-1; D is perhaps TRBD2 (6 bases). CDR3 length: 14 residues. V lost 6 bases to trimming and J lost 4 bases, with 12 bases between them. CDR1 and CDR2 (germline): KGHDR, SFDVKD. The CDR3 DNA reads TGTGCCACCAGTCCGGCCGGGGGATACAATGAGCAGTTCTTC. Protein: CATSPAGGYNEQFF.

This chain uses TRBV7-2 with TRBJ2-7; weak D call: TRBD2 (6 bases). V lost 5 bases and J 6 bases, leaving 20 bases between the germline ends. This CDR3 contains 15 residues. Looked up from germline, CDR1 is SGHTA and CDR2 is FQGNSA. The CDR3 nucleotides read TGTGCCAGCAGCCGCTCGGGACTGCTAGTAGGCGAGCAGTACTTC. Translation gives CASSRSGLLVGEQYF.

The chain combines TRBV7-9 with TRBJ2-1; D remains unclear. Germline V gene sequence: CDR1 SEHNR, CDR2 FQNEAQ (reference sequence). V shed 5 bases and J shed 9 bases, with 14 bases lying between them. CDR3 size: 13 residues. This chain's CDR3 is CASSPFSNSEQFF. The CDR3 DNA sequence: TGTGCCAGCAGCCCCTTCTCTAACAGTGAGCAGTTCTTC. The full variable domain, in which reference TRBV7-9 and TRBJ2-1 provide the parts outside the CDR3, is DTGVSQNPRHKITKRGQNVTFRCDPISEHNRLYWYRQTLGQGPEFLTYFQNEAQLEKSRLLSDRFSAERPKGSFSTLEIQRTEQGDSAMYLCASSPFSNSEQFFGPGTRLTVL.

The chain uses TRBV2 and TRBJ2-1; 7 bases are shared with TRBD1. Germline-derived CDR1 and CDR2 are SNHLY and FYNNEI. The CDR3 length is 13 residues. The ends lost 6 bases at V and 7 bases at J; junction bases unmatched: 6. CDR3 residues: CASSLQGTNEQFF. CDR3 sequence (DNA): TGTGCCAGCAGCCTACAGGGGACGAATGAGCAGTTCTTC.

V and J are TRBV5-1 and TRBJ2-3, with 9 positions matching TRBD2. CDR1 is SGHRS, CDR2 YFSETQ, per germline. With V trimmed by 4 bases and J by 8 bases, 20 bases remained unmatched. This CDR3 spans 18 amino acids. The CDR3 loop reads CASSLGHGASGVFGTQYF. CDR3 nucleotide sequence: TGCGCCAGCAGCCTGGGACACGGAGCTAGCGGGGTATTTGGTACGCAGTATTTT.

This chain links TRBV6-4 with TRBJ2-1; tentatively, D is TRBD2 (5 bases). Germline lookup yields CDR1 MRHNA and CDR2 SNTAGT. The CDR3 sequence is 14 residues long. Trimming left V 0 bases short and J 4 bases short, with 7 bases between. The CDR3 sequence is CASSDSKRYNEQFF. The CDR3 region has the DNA TGTGCCAGCAGTGACTCCAAGCGGTACAATGAGCAGTTCTTC.

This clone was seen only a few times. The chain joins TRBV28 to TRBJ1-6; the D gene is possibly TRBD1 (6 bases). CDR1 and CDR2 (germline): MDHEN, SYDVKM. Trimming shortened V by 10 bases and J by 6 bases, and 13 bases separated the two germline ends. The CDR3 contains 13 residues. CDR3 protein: CATAGAGNSPLHF. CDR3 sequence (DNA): TGTGCCACCGCAGGGGCAGGTAATTCACCCCTCCACTTT. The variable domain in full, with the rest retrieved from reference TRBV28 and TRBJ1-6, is DVKVTQSSRYLVKRTGEKVFLECVQDMDHENMFWYRQDPGLGLRLIYFSYDVKMKEKGDIPEGYSVSREKKERFSLILESASTNQTSMYLCATAGAGNSPLHFGNGTRLTVT.

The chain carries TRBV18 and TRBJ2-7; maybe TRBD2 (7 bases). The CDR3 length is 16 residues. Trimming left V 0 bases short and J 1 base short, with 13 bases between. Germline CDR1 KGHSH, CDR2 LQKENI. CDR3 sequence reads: CASSPPAGAKSYEQYF. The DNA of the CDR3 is TGTGCCAGCTCACCACCCGCGGGGGCTAAATCCTACGAGCAGTACTTC.

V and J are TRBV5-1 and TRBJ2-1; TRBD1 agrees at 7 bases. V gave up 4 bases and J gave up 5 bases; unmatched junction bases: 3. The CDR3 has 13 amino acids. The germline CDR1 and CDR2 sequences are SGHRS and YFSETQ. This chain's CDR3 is CASSVDRDNEQFF. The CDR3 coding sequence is TGCGCCAGCAGCGTCGACAGGGACAATGAGCAGTTCTTC.